The source of this T cell receptor (beta chain) is a study of cytomegalovirus exposure and HLA in healthy donors. The study, taken as a whole, reports: As a later analysis showed, a missense DCLRE1C variant was linked to trimming of TCR beta V- and J-genes. Many donors carried some public TCRs, although rarity characterized most TCR sequences. There were around 160 TCR beta chains listed as cytomegalovirus-associated.

About this clone: Antigen specificity is unknown.

The primer mix had 60 Vbeta and 13 Jbeta primers. The protocol was immunoSEQ multiplex PCR, while the TCRdb copy is restricted to in-frame clones and leaves out a portion. Of 95,000 to 150,000 clones listed, roughly 68% are singletons. CDR3 size: 13 residues. The germline V gene encodes CDR1 SQVTM and CDR2 ANQGSEA. With 7 bases clipped from V and 6 bases from J, the junction kept 8 bases outside the gene matches. Sequences were obtained from PBMCs. The rearrangement uses TRBV29-1 and TRBJ1-1; 10 nucleotides agree with TRBD1. This clonotype originated in a woman between 50 and 59 years old in good health and CMV-seropositive. In nucleotides, the CDR3 is TGCAGCGAACGACAGGGGGCGGCGTCTGAAGCTTTCTTT. This codes for CSERQGAASEAFF.